This T cell receptor (beta chain) was profiled in a study of memory CD4+ T cells and cytomegalovirus serostatus (dated by TCRdb to about 2019). Context from the whole study: A total of about 35 healthy Belgian adults, of whom 9 were CMV seropositive and about 25 were CMV seronegative, were included in the cohort. CD4+ memory TCRbeta repertoires of a Belgian cohort with known cytomegalovirus serostatus were sequenced in order to replicate a published TCR-based CMV serostatus classifier. The investigation overall reported the following: Unlike the original study, which covered naive and memory CD4+ and CD8+ populations, the Belgian study sequenced only CD4+CD45RO+ memory cells. The original-framework classifier achieved a median bootstrapped AUC of 0.95 with a 95% CI of 0.76-1.00 on the Belgian cohort. CMV serostatus prediction reached a median bootstrapped AUC of roughly 0.95 with the original framework and 0.91 with a US-trained random forest. Of more than 150 previously reported CMV-associated TCRbeta sequences, 60 to 85 appeared in the CD4+ memory repertoires, each in one to five individuals. The results were read as suggesting that the CMV-associated TCR signature is, for the most part, present in the CD4+ memory repertoire.

According to the germline V gene (reference sequence), CDR1 reads LNHNV and CDR2 reads YYDKDF. From the cysteine through the phenylalanine, the CDR3 covers 14 amino acids. Here the CDR3 DNA is all that survives: 42 bases in frame from base 1. V sheds 1 base and J sheds 4 bases, leaving 10 bases between their ends. A FACSAria II was used to sort memory CD4+ T cells, defined as single viable CD3+CD4+CD8-CD45RO+ cells. CMV serostatus was assessed using a Roche Elecsys assay, by which serum IgG against CMV pp150, pp28, p38 and p52 was detected. After the samples were thawed, total CD4+ T cells were enriched through positive selection using CD4 magnetic microbeads. The samples came from a separate study whose specific focus was interrogating the CD4+ T cell memory repertoire. Peripheral blood mononuclear cells were isolated and cryopreserved according to standard operating procedures, and serum was stored at -80 degrees C. The staining relied on CD3-PerCP (BW264/56), CD4-APC (RPA-T4), CD45RO-PE (UCHT1) and CD8-Pacific Orange (3B5) antibodies, and Sytox blue was used to exclude non-viable cells.

Details on this clone: The antigen this receptor binds is unknown. Base qualities are missing; no much larger clone stands one base away.

Genomic DNA was extracted from sorted cells with the Quick-DNA Microprep Kit. Amplification of TCRbeta DNA was done with the immunoSEQ hsTCRbeta kit, following the protocol from the manufacturer. An Illumina MiSeq instrument was used to sequence the TCRbeta libraries. In the source study's methods: Removing out-of-frame sequences left roughly 2.4 million distinct TCRbeta sequences, an average of roughly 63,000 per individual. Each individual was scored by the count of 150 to 200 previously reported CMV-associated TCRbeta sequences and the total productive distinct TCRbeta count. A beta-binomial model was reimplemented in Python, and scikit-learn random forests with default parameters were trained on data from the US cohort. Classifier performance on the Belgian cohort was summarized as median AUC with percentile confidence intervals calculated over 10,000 bootstrap iterations. TCRdb provides this immuneACCESS table in a form limited to in-frame rearrangements. Some clones are lacking; in checked studies, under half of them reflect an unresolved V gene, and why the rest are absent is not known. That table supplies the V and J calls and clone size; D and trimming were determined from the DNA. This sample has around 40,000 clones in its table, and roughly four fifths of those were observed once. The ten largest clonotypes hold 0.6% to 0.9% of the sample.

Recombination linked TRBV15 to TRBJ2-5, with no confident D gene call. The source is an adult in good health and CMV-seronegative. The material sequenced was memory CD4+ T cells from blood. This receptor carries the CDR3 CATSRGVVGETQYF. The DNA reads TGTGCCACCAGCAGAGGGGTGGTCGGAGAGACCCAGTACTTC.